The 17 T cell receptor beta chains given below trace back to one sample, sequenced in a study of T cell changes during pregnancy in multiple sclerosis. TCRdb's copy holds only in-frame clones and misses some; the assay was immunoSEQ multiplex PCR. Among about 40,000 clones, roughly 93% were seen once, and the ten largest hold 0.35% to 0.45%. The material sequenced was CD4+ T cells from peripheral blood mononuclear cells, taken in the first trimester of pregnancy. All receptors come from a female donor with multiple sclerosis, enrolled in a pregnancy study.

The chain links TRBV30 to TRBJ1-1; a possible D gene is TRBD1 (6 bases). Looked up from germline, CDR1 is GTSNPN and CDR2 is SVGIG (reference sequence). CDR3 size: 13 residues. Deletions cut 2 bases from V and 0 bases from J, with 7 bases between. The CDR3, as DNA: TGTGCCTGGAGTAGACAGGTGAACACTGAAGCTTTCTTT. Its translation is CAWSRQVNTEAFF. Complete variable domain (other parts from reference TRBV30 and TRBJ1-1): SQTIHQWPATLVQPVGSPLSLECTVEGTSNPNLYWYRQAAGRGLQLLFYSVGIGQISSEVPQNLSASRPQDRQFILSSKKLLLSDSGFYLCAWSRQVNTEAFFGQGTRLTVV.

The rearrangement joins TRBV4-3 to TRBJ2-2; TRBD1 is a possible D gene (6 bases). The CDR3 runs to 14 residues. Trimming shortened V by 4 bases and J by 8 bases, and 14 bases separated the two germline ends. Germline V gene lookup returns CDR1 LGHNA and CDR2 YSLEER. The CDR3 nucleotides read TGCGCCAGCAGCCGCTCACAGGGATGGGGGGAGCTGTTTTTT. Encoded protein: CASSRSQGWGELFF.

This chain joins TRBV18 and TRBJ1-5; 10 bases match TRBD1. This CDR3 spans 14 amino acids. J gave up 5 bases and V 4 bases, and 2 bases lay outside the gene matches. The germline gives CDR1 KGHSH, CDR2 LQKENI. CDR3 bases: TGTGCCAGCTCACTGGGGACAGGGGATCAGCCCCAGCATTTT. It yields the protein CASSLGTGDQPQHF. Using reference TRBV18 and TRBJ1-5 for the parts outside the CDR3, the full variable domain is NAGVMQNPRHLVRRRGQEARLRCSPMKGHSHVYWYRQLPEEGLKFMVYLQKENIIDESGMPKERFSAEFPKEGPSILRIQQVVRGDSAAYFCASSLGTGDQPQHFGDGTRLSIL.

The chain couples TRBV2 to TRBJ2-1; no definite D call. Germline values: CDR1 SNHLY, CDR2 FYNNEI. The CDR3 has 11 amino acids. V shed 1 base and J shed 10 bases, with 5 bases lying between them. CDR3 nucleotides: TGTGCCAGCAGTGAAGGGCTCGAGCAGTTCTTC. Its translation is CASSEGLEQFF.

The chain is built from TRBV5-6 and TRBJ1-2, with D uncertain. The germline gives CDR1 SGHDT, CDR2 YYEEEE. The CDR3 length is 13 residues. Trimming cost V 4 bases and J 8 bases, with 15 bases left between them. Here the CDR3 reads CASSPRPKAGYTF. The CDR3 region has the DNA TGTGCCAGCAGCCCCAGGCCAAAGGCGGGCTACACCTTC.

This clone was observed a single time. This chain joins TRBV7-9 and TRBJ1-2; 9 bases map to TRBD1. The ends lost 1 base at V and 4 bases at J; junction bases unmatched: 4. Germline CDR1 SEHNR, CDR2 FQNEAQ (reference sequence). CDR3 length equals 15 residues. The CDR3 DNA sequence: TGTGCCAGCAGCTTAGAGGGGACAGGGAGCTATGGCTACACCTTC. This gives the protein CASSLEGTGSYGYTF.

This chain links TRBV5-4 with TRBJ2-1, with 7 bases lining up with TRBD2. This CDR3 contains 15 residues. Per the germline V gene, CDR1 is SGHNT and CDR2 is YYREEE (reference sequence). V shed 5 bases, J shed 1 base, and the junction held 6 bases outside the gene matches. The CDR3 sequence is CASSLSGESYNEQFF. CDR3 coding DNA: TGTGCCAGCAGTCTAAGCGGGGAGTCCTACAATGAGCAGTTCTTC.

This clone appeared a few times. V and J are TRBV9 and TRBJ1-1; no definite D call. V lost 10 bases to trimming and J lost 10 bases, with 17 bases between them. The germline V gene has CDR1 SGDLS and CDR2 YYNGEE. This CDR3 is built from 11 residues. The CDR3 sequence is CAFHLETGAFF. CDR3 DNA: TGTGCCTTTCATTTAGAGACGGGAGCTTTCTTT.

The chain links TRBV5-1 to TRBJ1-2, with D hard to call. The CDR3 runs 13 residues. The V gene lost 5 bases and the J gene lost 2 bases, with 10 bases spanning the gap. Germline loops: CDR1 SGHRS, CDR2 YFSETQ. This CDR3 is CASSGEANYGYTF. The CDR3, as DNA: TGCGCCAGCAGTGGGGAGGCGAACTATGGCTACACCTTC. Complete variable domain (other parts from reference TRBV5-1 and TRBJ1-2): KAGVTQTPRYLIKTRGQQVTLSCSPISGHRSVSWYQQTPGQGLQFLFEYFSETQRNKGNFPGRFSGRQFSNSRSEMNVSTLELGDSALYLCASSGEANYGYTFGSGTRLTVV.

The CDR3 protein is CASSLGQRNEQFF. DNA of the CDR3: TGCGCCAGCAGCTTAGGACAGCGCAATGAGCAGTTCTTC. This chain links TRBV5-1 with TRBJ2-1, with D perhaps matching TRBD1 (6 bases). Germline lookup yields CDR1 SGHRS and CDR2 YFSETQ. The V gene lost 2 bases and the J gene lost 6 bases, with 9 bases spanning the gap. CDR3 length: 13 residues.

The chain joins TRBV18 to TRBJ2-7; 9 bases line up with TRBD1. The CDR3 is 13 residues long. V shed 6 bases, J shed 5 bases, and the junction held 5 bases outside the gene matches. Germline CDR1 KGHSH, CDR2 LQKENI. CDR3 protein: CASSPRDRDEQYF. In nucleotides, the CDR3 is TGTGCCAGCTCTCCCCGGGACAGGGACGAGCAGTACTTC.

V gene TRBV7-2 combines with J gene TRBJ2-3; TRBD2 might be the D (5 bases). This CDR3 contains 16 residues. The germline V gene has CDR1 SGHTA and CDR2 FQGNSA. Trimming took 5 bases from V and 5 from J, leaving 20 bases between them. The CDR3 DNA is TGTGCCAGCAGCCCGTTCCCCAGACGGGATGAAGATACGCAGTATTTT. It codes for CASSPFPRRDEDTQYF.

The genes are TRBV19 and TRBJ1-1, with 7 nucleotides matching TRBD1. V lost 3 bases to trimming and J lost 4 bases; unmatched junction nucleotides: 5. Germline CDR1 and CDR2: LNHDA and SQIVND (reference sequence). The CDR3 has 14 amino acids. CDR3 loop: CASSIRGQSTEAFF. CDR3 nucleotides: TGTGCCAGTAGTATCCGGGGACAGAGCACTGAAGCTTTCTTT.

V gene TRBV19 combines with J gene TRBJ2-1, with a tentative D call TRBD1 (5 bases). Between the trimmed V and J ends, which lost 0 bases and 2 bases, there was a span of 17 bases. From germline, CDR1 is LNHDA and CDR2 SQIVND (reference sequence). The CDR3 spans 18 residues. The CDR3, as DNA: TGTGCCAGTAGTATAGATAGGGTAGGGGAACCACCCTACAATGAGCAGTTCTTC. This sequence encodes CASSIDRVGEPPYNEQFF.

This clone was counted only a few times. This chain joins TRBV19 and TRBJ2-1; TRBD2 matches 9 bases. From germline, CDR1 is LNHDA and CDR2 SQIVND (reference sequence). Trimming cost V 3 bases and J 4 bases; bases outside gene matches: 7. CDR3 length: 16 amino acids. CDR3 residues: CASSIFAGGLYNEQFF. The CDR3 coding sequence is TGTGCCAGTAGTATTTTCGCGGGAGGGCTATACAATGAGCAGTTCTTC.

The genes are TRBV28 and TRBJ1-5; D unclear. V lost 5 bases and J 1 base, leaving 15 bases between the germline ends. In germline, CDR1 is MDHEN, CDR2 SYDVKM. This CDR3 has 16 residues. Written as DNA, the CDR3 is TGTGCCAGCAGTCCCCACGCGCAGACAAGCAATCAGCCCCAGCATTTT. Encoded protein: CASSPHAQTSNQPQHF.

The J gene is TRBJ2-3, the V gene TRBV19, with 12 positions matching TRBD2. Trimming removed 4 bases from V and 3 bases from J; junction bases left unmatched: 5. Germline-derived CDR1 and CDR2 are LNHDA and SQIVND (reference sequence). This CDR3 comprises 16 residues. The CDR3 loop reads CASSTLAGGITDTQYF. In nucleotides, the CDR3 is TGTGCCAGTAGTACCCTAGCGGGAGGGATTACAGATACGCAGTATTTT.